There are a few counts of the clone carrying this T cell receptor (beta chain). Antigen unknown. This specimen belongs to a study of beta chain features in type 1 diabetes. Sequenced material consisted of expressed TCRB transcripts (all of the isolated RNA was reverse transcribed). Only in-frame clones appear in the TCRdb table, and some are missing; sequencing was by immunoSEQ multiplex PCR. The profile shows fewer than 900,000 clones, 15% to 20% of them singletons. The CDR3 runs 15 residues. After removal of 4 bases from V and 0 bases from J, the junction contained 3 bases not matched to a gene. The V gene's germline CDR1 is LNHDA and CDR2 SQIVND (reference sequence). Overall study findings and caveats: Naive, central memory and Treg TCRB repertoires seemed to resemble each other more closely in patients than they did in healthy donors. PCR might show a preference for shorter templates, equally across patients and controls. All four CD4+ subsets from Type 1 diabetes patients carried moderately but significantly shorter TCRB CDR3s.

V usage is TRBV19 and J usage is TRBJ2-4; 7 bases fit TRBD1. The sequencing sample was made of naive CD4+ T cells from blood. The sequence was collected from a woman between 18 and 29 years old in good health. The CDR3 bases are TGTGCCAGTAGTACCAGGGGGACAGCCAAAAACATTCAGTACTTC. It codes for CASSTRGTAKNIQYF.